The text below deals with one T cell receptor beta chain. Primers included in the PCR were 60 Vbeta and 13 Jbeta primers. Assay used: immunoSEQ multiplex PCR; TCRdb lists only in-frame clones, some missing. In the table there are about 200,000 clones, 82% of which are singletons. The data belong to a study of cytomegalovirus exposure and HLA in healthy donors. The V and J ends lost 3 bases and 4 bases respectively, with 15 bases between them. This CDR3 spans 15 amino acids. Looked up from germline, CDR1 is SGHAT and CDR2 is FQNNGV. The sample taken for sequencing was PBMCs. The chain uses TRBV11-2 and TRBJ1-1; maybe TRBD1 (6 bases). The sequence was collected from a boy aged 2-15 years in good health and CMV-seronegative. The CDR3 DNA reads as TGTGCCAGCAGCTTTAAACAGGGCCGAGGCACTGAAGCTTTCTTT. It codes for CASSFKQGRGTEAFF.